The 10 T cell receptor beta chains listed next were all sequenced from one sample in a study of cytotoxic CD8 clonotypes in ibrutinib-treated CLL. Libraries were prepared by immunoSEQ multiplex PCR; TCRdb keeps only in-frame clonotypes and omits some of them. The sample contains under 300,000 clones, less than 75% of which appear only once. The input for sequencing was PBMCs, taken after 24 months of ibrutinib treatment. These receptors originate from a human donor with chronic lymphocytic leukemia.

The DNA for the CDR3 is TGTGCCAGCAGCGTAGCTCAGGGGGGCTACGAGCAGTACTTC. Translated: CASSVAQGGYEQYF. This rearrangement joins TRBV9 to TRBJ2-7; D is perhaps TRBD1 (7 bases). Germline V gives CDR1 SGDLS, CDR2 YYNGEE. V lost 0 bases, J lost 3 bases, and 10 bases lay in between. This CDR3 spans 14 amino acids.

V and J are TRBV6-5 and TRBJ2-7; 8 positions agree with TRBD1. V shed 10 bases, J shed 4 bases, and the junction held 6 bases outside the gene matches. This CDR3 contains 12 residues. Germline CDR1 and CDR2: MNHEY and SVGAGI. CDR3 amino acids: CATQDRDYEQYF. The CDR3 nucleotides read TGTGCCACTCAGGACAGGGATTACGAGCAGTACTTC.

The CDR3 here is CASSSLRTYEQYF. In nucleotides, the CDR3 is TGTGCCAGCAGCTCCCTCCGTACCTACGAGCAGTACTTC. The gene calls are TRBV7-9 and TRBJ2-7, with D unresolved. Trimming took 4 bases from V and 2 from J, leaving 9 bases between them. The germline V gene has CDR1 SEHNR and CDR2 FQNEAQ (reference sequence). This CDR3 has 13 amino acids.

This clone showed up just once. The chain employs TRBV27 and TRBJ2-7; either TRBD1 or TRBD2 may supply D (5 bases each). The germline V gene encodes CDR1 MNHEY and CDR2 SMNVEV (reference sequence). V was pared by 5 bases and J by 5 bases, with 25 bases between. CDR3 length equals 17 residues. DNA of the CDR3: TGTGCCAGCAGTCCCTACGGGACGGTACTCCTACTTCACGAGCAGTACTTC. The encoded protein is CASSPYGTVLLLHEQYF.

Comments on this clone: Other DNA sequences within the sample encode an identical CDR3. The genes are TRBV20-1 and TRBJ1-1; D not resolved. CDR1 and CDR2 from the germline V gene are DFQATT and SNEGSKA (reference sequence). V lost 0 bases, J lost 6 bases, and 5 bases lay in between. The CDR3 runs 11 residues. The CDR3, as DNA: TGCAGTGCTAGAGACAGTCCTGAAGCTTTCTTT. It specifies CSARDSPEAFF.

This chain links TRBV28 with TRBJ2-7; possible D gene TRBD2, 6 bases. CDR1 is MDHEN, CDR2 SYDVKM, per germline. This CDR3 spans 15 amino acids. The V gene lost 7 bases and the J gene lost 2 bases, with 18 bases spanning the gap. The CDR3 loop reads CASNDLPSAPYEQYF. In nucleotides, the CDR3 is TGTGCCAGCAACGACCTCCCTAGCGCGCCCTACGAGCAGTACTTC.

This clone has a single count. This rearrangement joins TRBV30 to TRBJ2-7; D gene ambiguous. Germline V gene sequence: CDR1 GTSNPN, CDR2 SVGIG (reference sequence). Trimming removed 7 bases at V and 0 bases at J, with 10 bases between. CDR3 length: 12 residues. CDR3 protein: CASNTDSYEQYF. The CDR3 DNA reads TGTGCCTCGAATACCGACTCCTACGAGCAGTACTTC.

This chain joins TRBV5-1 and TRBJ2-7; D might be TRBD1 (5 bases). The CDR3 length is 14 residues. V lost 4 bases and J 2 bases, leaving 13 bases between the germline ends. Germline-derived CDR1 and CDR2 are SGHRS and YFSETQ. CDR3 in amino acids: CASSTETATYEQYF. The CDR3 DNA sequence: TGCGCCAGCAGCACGGAGACAGCGACCTACGAGCAGTACTTC.

The chain employs TRBV18 and TRBJ1-2; 7 nucleotides line up with TRBD1. The CDR3 has 14 residues. The germline V gene encodes CDR1 KGHSH and CDR2 LQKENI. With V trimmed by 2 bases and J by 4 bases, 4 bases remained unmatched. The CDR3 DNA reads TGTGCCAGCTCACCAACAGGGGAAGGCTATGGCTACACCTTC. This sequence encodes CASSPTGEGYGYTF.

The chain employs TRBV7-6 and TRBJ2-4; D is tentatively TRBD1 or TRBD2 (5 bases each). Germline V gives CDR1 SGHVS, CDR2 FNYEAQ. The CDR3 has 14 residues. Deletions cut 5 bases from V and 10 bases from J, with 18 bases between. CDR3 amino acids: CASSVQGPETIQYF. The CDR3 DNA follows: TGTGCCAGCAGCGTCCAGGGACCCGAGACTATTCAGTACTTC. Full variable domain (remainder filled in from reference TRBV7-6 and TRBJ2-4): GAGVSQSPRYKVTKRGQDVALRCDPISGHVSLYWYRQALGQGPEFLTYFNYEAQQDKSGLPNDRFSAERPEGSISTLTIQRTEQRDSAMYRCASSVQGPETIQYFGAGTRLSVL.